These T cell receptor beta chains were read from a single sample in a study of cytomegalovirus exposure and HLA in healthy donors. Measured with immunoSEQ multiplex PCR; TCRdb has only the in-frame clones, and not every one. Its clone listing holds some 160,000 clones. Material: PBMCs. The receptor source for this set is a young man in good health and CMV-seronegative. The CDR3 runs from the conserved cysteine through the conserved F or W. Each record gives: V gene, D gene, J gene, CDR3 protein, CDR3 DNA. D genes are given only for firm matches.

V gene: TRBV7-8
D gene: NA
J gene: TRBJ2-7
CDR3 protein: CASSLSPRQEQYF
CDR3 DNA: TGTGCCAGCAGCTTATCCCCCAGGCAGGAGCAGTACTTC

V gene: TRBV10-3
D gene: NA
J gene: TRBJ1-2
CDR3 protein: CAISESRSTGGYTF
CDR3 DNA: TGTGCCATCAGTGAGTCTCGGAGTACGGGTGGCTACACCTTC

V gene: TRBV25-1
D gene: TRBD2
J gene: TRBJ2-3
CDR3 protein: CASRGGGFASTDTQYF
CDR3 DNA: TGTGCCAGCAGGGGCGGGGGGTTCGCTAGCACAGATACGCAGTATTTT

V gene: TRBV5-4
D gene: TRBD2
J gene: TRBJ2-1
CDR3 protein: CASFNPGTSGNNEQFF
CDR3 DNA: TGTGCCTCCTTCAATCCCGGGACTAGCGGGAACAATGAGCAGTTCTTC

V gene: TRBV25-1
D gene: NA
J gene: TRBJ2-5
CDR3 protein: CASSEGREETQYF
CDR3 DNA: TGTGCCAGCAGTGAAGGGAGAGAGGAGACCCAGTACTTC

V gene: TRBV7-9
D gene: TRBD1
J gene: TRBJ1-2
CDR3 protein: CASSLQGSVGYTF
CDR3 DNA: TGTGCCAGCAGCCTACAGGGGTCGGTTGGCTACACCTTC

V gene: TRBV28
D gene: TRBD2
J gene: TRBJ2-1
CDR3 protein: CASSFPGTSGRGEQFF
CDR3 DNA: TGTGCCAGCAGTTTCCCCGGGACTAGCGGGAGAGGAGAGCAGTTCTTC

V gene: TRBV4-3
D gene: NA
J gene: TRBJ2-7
CDR3 protein: CASSITPGYEQYF
CDR3 DNA: TGCGCCAGCAGCATCACTCCAGGGTACGAGCAGTACTTC

V gene: TRBV5-4
D gene: TRBD1
J gene: TRBJ2-1
CDR3 protein: CASSSRTGGYNEQFF
CDR3 DNA: TGTGCCAGCAGCTCCCGGACAGGGGGCTACAATGAGCAGTTCTTC

V gene: TRBV19
D gene: TRBD1
J gene: TRBJ2-1
CDR3 protein: CASSRGLYNEQFF
CDR3 DNA: TGTGCCAGTAGCAGGGGGCTATACAATGAGCAGTTCTTC

V gene: TRBV9
D gene: TRBD1
J gene: TRBJ2-1
CDR3 protein: CASSVRDRDYYNEQFF
CDR3 DNA: TGTGCCAGCAGCGTTCGGGACAGGGACTATTACAATGAGCAGTTCTTC